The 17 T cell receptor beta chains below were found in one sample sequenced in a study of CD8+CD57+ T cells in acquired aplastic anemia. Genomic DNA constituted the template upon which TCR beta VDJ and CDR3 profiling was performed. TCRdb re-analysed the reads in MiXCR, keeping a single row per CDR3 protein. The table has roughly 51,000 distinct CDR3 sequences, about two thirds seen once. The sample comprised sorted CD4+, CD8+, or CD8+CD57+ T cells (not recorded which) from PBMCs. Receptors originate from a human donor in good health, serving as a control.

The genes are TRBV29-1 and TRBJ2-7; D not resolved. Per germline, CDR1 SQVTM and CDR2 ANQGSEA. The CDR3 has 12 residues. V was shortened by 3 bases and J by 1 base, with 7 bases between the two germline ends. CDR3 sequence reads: CSVEGRSYEQYF. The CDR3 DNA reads TGCAGCGTTGAGGGCCGTTCCTACGAGCAGTACTTC.

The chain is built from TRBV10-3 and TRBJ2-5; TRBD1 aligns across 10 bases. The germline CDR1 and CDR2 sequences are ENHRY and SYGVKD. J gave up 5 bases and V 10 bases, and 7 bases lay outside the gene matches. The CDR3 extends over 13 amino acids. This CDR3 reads CATVDRGGETQYF. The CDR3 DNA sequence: TGTGCCACCGTGGACAGGGGGGGCGAGACCCAGTACTTC.

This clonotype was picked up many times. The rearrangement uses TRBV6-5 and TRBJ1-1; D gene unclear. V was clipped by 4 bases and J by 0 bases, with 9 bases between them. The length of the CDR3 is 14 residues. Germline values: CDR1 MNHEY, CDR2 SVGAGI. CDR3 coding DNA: TGTGCCAGCAGTTCCGGGCCCATGAACACTGAAGCTTTCTTT. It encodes CASSSGPMNTEAFF.

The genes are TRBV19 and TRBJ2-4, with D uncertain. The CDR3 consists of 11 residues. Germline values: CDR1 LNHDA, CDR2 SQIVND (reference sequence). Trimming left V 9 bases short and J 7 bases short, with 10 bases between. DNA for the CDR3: TGTGCCAGCAGCAGTGGGAACATTCAGTACTTC. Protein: CASSSGNIQYF.

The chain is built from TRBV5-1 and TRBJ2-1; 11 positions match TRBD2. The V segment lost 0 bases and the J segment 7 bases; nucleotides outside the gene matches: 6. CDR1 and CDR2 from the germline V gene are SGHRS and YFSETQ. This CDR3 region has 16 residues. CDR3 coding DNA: TGCGCCAGCAGCTTGGTTAGCGGGGGGGCCAAGAATGAGCAGTTCTTC. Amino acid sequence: CASSLVSGGAKNEQFF.

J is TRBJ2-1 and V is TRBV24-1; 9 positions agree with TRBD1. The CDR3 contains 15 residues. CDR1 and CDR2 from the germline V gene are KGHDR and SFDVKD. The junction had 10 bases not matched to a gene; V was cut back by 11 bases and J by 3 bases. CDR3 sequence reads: CASSLWDRDYNEQFF. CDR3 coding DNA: TGTGCCAGCAGCTTATGGGACAGGGACTACAATGAGCAGTTCTTC.

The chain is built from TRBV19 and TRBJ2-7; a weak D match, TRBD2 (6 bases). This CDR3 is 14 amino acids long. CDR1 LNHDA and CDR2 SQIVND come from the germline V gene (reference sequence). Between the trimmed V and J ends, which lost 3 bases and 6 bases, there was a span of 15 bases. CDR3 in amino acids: CASSMGGSLSEQYF. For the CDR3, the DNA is TGTGCCAGTAGTATGGGGGGTAGCTTGTCCGAGCAGTACTTC.

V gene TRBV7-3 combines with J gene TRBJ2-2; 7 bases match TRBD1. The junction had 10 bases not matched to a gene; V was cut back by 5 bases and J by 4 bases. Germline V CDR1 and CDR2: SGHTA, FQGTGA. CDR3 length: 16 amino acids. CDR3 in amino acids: CASSPGQSHSTGELFF. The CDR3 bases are TGTGCCAGCAGCCCGGGACAGTCACATTCCACCGGGGAGCTGTTTTTT. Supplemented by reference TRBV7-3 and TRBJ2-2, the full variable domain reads GAGVSQTPSNKVTEKGKYVELRCDPISGHTALYWYRQSLGQGPEFLIYFQGTGAADDSGLPNDRFFAVRPEGSVSTLKIQRTERGDSAVYLCASSPGQSHSTGELFFGEGSRLTVL.

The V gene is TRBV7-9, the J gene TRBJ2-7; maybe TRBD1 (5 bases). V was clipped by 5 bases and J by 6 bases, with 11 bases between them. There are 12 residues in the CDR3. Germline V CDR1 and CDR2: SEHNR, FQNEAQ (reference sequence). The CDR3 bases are TGTGCCAGCAGCCCATATAGGGGCGAGCAGTACTTC. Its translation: CASSPYRGEQYF.

The CDR3 DNA reads as TGTGCCAGCAGTGACGGCCTAGCACAAGAGACCCAGTACTTC. Translating it yields CASSDGLAQETQYF. V usage is TRBV2 and J usage is TRBJ2-5; D possibly corresponds to TRBD2 (5 bases). The CDR3 contains 14 residues. The germline CDR1 and CDR2 sequences are SNHLY and FYNNEI. Trimming stripped 3 bases from V and 2 bases from J, with 10 bases between.

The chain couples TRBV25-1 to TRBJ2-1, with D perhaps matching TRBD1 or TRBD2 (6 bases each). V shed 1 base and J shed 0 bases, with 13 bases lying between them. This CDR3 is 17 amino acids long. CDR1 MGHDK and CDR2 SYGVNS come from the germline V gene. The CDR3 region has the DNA TGTGCCAGCAGTGAATCCGGGGGCCTTAGCTCCTACAATGAGCAGTTCTTC. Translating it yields CASSESGGLSSYNEQFF. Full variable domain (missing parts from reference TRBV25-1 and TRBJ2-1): EADIYQTPRYLVIGTGKKITLECSQTMGHDKMYWYQQDPGMELHLIHYSYGVNSTEKGDLSSESTVSRIRTEHFPLTLESARPSHTSQYLCASSESGGLSSYNEQFFGPGTRLTVL.

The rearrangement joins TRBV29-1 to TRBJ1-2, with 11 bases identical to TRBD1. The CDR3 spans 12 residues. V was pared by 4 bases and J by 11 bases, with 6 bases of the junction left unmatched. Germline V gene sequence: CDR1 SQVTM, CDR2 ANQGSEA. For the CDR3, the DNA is TGCAGCGTTGTGGACAGGGGGCCCGGTTACACCTTC. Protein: CSVVDRGPGYTF. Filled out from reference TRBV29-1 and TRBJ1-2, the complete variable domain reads SAVISQKPSRDICQRGTSLTIQCQVDSQVTMMFWYRQQPGQSLTLIATANQGSEATYESGFVIDKFPISRPNLTFSTLTVSNMSPEDSSIYLCSVVDRGPGYTFGSGTRLTVV.

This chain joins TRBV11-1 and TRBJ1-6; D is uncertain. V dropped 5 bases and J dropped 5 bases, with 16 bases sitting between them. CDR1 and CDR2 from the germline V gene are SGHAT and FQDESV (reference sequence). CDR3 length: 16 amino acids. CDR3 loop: CASSPAQWANNSPLHF. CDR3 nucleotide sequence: TGTGCCAGCAGCCCCGCCCAGTGGGCTAATAATTCACCCCTCCACTTT.

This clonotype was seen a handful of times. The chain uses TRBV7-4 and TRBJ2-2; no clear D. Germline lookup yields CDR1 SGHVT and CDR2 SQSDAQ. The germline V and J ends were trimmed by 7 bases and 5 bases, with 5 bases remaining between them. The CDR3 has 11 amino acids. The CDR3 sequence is CASTWTGELFF. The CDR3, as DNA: TGTGCCAGCACTTGGACCGGGGAGCTGTTTTTT.

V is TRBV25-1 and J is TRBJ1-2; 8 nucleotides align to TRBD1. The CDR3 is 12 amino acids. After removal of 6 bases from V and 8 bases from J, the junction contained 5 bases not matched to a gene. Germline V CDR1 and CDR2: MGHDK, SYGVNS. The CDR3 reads CASRTGDGGYTF. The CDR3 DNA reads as TGTGCCAGCAGGACAGGGGATGGGGGCTACACCTTC.

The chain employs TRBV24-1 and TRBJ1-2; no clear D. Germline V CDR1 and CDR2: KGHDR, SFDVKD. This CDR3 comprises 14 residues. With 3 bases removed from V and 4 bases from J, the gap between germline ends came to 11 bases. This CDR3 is CATSDPGRIYGYTF. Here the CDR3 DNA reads TGTGCCACCAGTGATCCTGGGAGGATCTATGGCTACACCTTC.

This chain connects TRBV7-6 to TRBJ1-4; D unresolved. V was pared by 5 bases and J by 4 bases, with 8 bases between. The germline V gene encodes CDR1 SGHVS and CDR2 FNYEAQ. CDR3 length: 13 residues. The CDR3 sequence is CASSPRGNEKLFF. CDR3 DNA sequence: TGTGCCAGCAGCCCTCGTGGTAATGAAAAACTGTTTTTT.